The clone carrying this T cell receptor (beta chain) was recorded a few times. This record comes from a study of OX40 agonist ivuxolimab in advanced cancers. In the study overall: Dose-escalation patients had hepatocellular carcinoma, melanoma, renal cell or head and neck cancer.

CDR3 length: 16 amino acids. V lost 0 bases and J 0 bases, leaving 12 bases between the germline ends. Germline CDR1 SGHRS, CDR2 YFSETQ. TCRdb keeps only in-frame clones here, not all; method: immunoSEQ multiplex PCR. The sample has about 36,000 clones; 70% to 80% are singletons. The source material was CD4+ or CD8+ T cells sorted from blood, sampled in a trial of the OX40 agonist ivuxolimab. The rearrangement links TRBV5-1 to TRBJ1-1; D not resolved. This receptor was taken from an adult with an advanced solid tumor such as melanoma, head and neck, liver or kidney cancer. CDR3 loop: CASSLVVWGMNTEAFF. The CDR3 nucleotides read TGCGCCAGCAGCTTGGTCGTGTGGGGAATGAACACTGAAGCTTTCTTT.